The 10 T cell receptor beta chains listed next were all sequenced from one sample in a study of T cells in Graves' hyperthyroidism and ophthalmopathy. Template material for amplifying TCR beta CDR3 regions consisted of RNA transcripts. HTBI primers drove first-round RT-PCR of the TCR CDR3. From the multiplex PCR reads, TCRdb called clonotypes with MiXCR, one entry per CDR3 protein. The sample has about 510,000 distinct CDR3 sequences; roughly 45% are singletons. The sequenced sample was peripheral blood or thyroid tissue (not recorded which). These receptors came from an adult woman with Graves' disease, either hyperthyroidism or ophthalmopathy (not recorded which).

This chain joins TRBV6-5 and TRBJ1-5; D gene uncertain. V was shortened by 9 bases and J by 5 bases, with 14 bases between the two germline ends. CDR3 length: 13 amino acids. Germline V CDR1 and CDR2: MNHEY, SVGAGI. DNA of the CDR3: TGTGCCAGTAGTCCCGAAATTTATCAGCCCCAGCATTTT. Protein product: CASSPEIYQPQHF.

This clonotype was picked up many times. The V gene is TRBV15, the J gene TRBJ1-2; 8 bases match TRBD1. The CDR3 loop spans 13 amino acids. Germline V gene lookup returns CDR1 LNHNV and CDR2 YYDKDF (reference sequence). J gave up 7 bases and V 0 bases, and 1 base lay outside the gene matches. The CDR3 nucleotides are TGTGCCACCAGCAGAGACAGGGGGCTTGGCTACACCTTC. Amino acids: CATSRDRGLGYTF.

In regard to this clonotype: One junction end does not reproduce the germline sequence, and a read error may be involved. V gene TRBV2 combines with J gene TRBJ2-5; TRBD1 matches at 10 bases. CDR3 length equals 14 residues. Germline V lookup: CDR1 SNHLY, CDR2 FYNNEI. The CDR3 region has the DNA TGTGCCACCAGTGATTTGCTGGCGGGACAGGGGACGTTCTTC. Amino acids: CATSDLLAGQGTFF.

The CDR3 bases are TGTGCCAGCAGCTTAGATCTTCACAATGAGCAGTTCTTC. It specifies CASSLDLHNEQFF. The chain employs TRBV7-9 and TRBJ2-7; no clear D. The J call may be mistaken, given a closer DNA end match to TRBJ2-1. Germline CDR1 reads SEHNR; CDR2 reads FQNEAQ (reference sequence). The CDR3 has 13 residues.

This clonotype was observed at least ten times. The CDR3: CASSVPSIEQYF. The CDR3 region has the DNA TGTGCCAGCAGTGTTCCTAGTATCGAGCAGTACTTC. This sequence joins TRBV2 and TRBJ2-7; D remains ambiguous. The CDR3 is made up of 12 amino acids. V was pared by 4 bases and J by 6 bases, with 10 bases between. Germline loops: CDR1 SNHLY, CDR2 FYNNEI. The complete variable domain, with remaining parts taken from reference TRBV2 and TRBJ2-7, reads EPEVTQTPSHQVTQMGQEVILRCVPISNHLYFYWYRQILGQKVEFLVSFYNNEISEKSEIFDDQFSVERPDGSNFTLKIRSTKLEDSAMYFCASSVPSIEQYFGPGTRLTVT.

Regarding this clonotype: A read error may produce the germline difference seen at one junction end. The chain combines TRBV4-3 with TRBJ2-2; D is possibly TRBD2 (5 bases). Germline loops: CDR1 LGHNA, CDR2 YSLEER. The CDR3 is 16 amino acids. CDR3 sequence reads: CASSQERSSHGVEQFF. CDR3 bases: TGCGCCAGCAGCCAAGAGCGATCTTCCCACGGGGTCGAGCAGTTTTTT.

This clonotype was counted many times. The J gene is TRBJ2-5, the V gene TRBV6-5, with TRBD2 matching 7 bases. Germline V gene data show CDR1 as MNHEY and CDR2 as SVGAGI. The J segment lost 5 bases and the V segment lost 2 bases, leaving 8 bases of the junction unmatched. The CDR3 spans 15 residues. The chain's CDR3 is CASSYAIGEGETQYF. The CDR3, as DNA: TGTGCCAGCAGTTACGCCATAGGGGAGGGGGAGACCCAGTACTTC.

This clonotype was seen at least ten times. The V gene is TRBV5-1, the J gene TRBJ2-2, with a weak D call TRBD2 (5 bases). CDR3 length: 15 amino acids. Germline V gene data show CDR1 as SGHRS and CDR2 as YFSETQ. V was cut by 4 bases and J by 0 bases, with 10 bases left in between. CDR3 DNA sequence: TGCGCCAGCAGCCTGTTCGGGGCGAACACCGGGGAGCTGTTTTTT. Amino acid sequence: CASSLFGANTGELFF.

The V and J genes are TRBV20-1 and TRBJ2-5, with 11 bases that match TRBD2. Germline V gene sequence: CDR1 DFQATT, CDR2 SNEGSKA (reference sequence). V gave up 1 base and J gave up 5 bases; unmatched junction bases: 6. The CDR3 consists of 15 residues. CDR3 nucleotides: TGCAGTGCTAGAGGGCTAGCGGGGGGCTGCGAGACCCAGTACTTC. Amino acid sequence: CSARGLAGGCETQYF.

The rearrangement joins TRBV2 to TRBJ2-3, with a possible D match to TRBD2 (6 bases). With 8 bases removed from V and 9 bases from J, the gap between germline ends came to 15 bases. This CDR3 spans 12 amino acids. CDR1 is SNHLY and CDR2 is FYNNEI in the germline V gene. The CDR3 protein is CASGDWSGTQYF. The CDR3 DNA sequence: TGTGCCAGCGGGGACTGGAGCGGAACGCAGTATTTT.